This TCR beta chain was sequenced in a study of CD8 T cells in Susac syndrome. V gave up 7 bases and J gave up 0 bases; unmatched junction bases: 7. Germline CDR1 and CDR2: MDHEN and SYDVKM. This CDR3 comprises 16 residues. Study-level points and caveats: The TCR sequencing and HLA analysis in the study involved a relatively small number of individuals, as the study acknowledged.

A quantity of roughly 0.5 to 1 ug RNA underwent reverse transcription using random hexamers. TCRdb recomputed calls from the immunoSEQ multiplex PCR reads with MiXCR, one row per CDR3 protein. The sample yields 200,000 to 300,000 distinct CDR3 sequences, 85% to 95% seen once. A note on this clonotype: Its matching antigen is unknown.

Sample: CD4+ T cells from PBMCs. The TCR originated in a human donor with multiple sclerosis. The chain combines TRBV28 with TRBJ2-7; TRBD2 matches 12 bases. CDR3 nucleotide sequence: TGTGCCAGCACCGGACTAGCGGGGAAGAGCTCCTACGAGCAGTACTTC. Protein: CASTGLAGKSSYEQYF.